This section outlines one TCR beta chain sequence together with its context. Its antigen is not identified. This sample was included in a study of cytomegalovirus exposure and HLA in healthy donors. Broader study findings: A few CMV-associated chains proved CMV antigen-specific in vitro. First-cohort TCR clusters tended to co-occur in the roughly 130 validation repertoires, a later analysis found. It was around 160 TCR beta chains that were listed as cytomegalovirus-associated.

Produced via immunoSEQ multiplex PCR; TCRdb's table is partial and in-frame only. Of about 130,000 clones in the sample, about 90% were seen once. The specimen was PBMCs. The clonotype originates from a man younger than 45 in good health and CMV-seronegative.

CDR3 amino acids: CASSEAGATGEQYF. The CDR3 DNA sequence: TGTGCCAGCAGCGAAGCCGGTGCGACAGGGGAGCAGTACTTC. The rearrangement links TRBV4-2 to TRBJ2-7; TRBD1 aligns across 7 bases. The CDR3 covers 14 residues. Per the germline V gene, CDR1 is LGHNA and CDR2 is YNFKEQ. Trimming cost V 5 bases and J 7 bases; bases outside gene matches: 11.